This T cell receptor (beta chain) originates from a study of T-cell reconstitution after alpha-beta-depleted transplantation in children. Germline V lookup: CDR1 LGHDT, CDR2 YNNKEL (reference sequence). Deletions cut 1 base from V and 3 bases from J, with 13 bases between. The CDR3 covers 15 residues. Overall study findings and caveats: Once a year had passed after transplant, T-cell counts and diversity came mostly from newly produced T cells. Roughly two months post-transplant, alpha-beta T cells reportedly originated from several hundred graft clones that had expanded. For some patients, TCRbeta diversity was high at day 60 because of recipient T cells and thymic progenitors that survived.

A note on this clonotype: Antigen: not known.

Unique molecular identifiers tagged the TCRbeta library. Using its own MiXCR run on the PCR reads, TCRdb lists one record per CDR3 protein. Here the sample spans 300,000 to 400,000 distinct CDR3 sequences, roughly 25% being singletons. The chain combines TRBV3-1 with TRBJ2-7; a possible D gene is TRBD2 (6 bases). The sequence derives from a male patient younger than 18 who had a stem cell transplant for acute lymphoblastic leukemia, so the T cells may come from the graft donor. The sequencing here drew on PBMCs, mostly from graft donor cells, taken 180 days after TCRalphabeta/CD19-depleted stem cell transplant. CDR3 nucleotide sequence: TGTGCCAGCAGCCAAGCGTCGGGAGCGGGCTACGAGCAGTACTTC. This codes for CASSQASGAGYEQYF.